The entry that follows covers one TCR beta chain sequence. Using immunoSEQ multiplex PCR, the repertoire was profiled, and TCRdb retains in-frame clones only, with some absent. The sample lists around 330,000 clones; around nine tenths were seen once. This sample is drawn from a study of blood T cell repertoires in COVID-19. Across the study: The United States, Italy and Spain were the sources of the acute and convalescent COVID-19 samples. The cDNA or gDNA used as material had been derived from T cells, B-cell-depleted T cells, or PBMCs.

Clinical history as reported by participants underpinned cohort assignment. All recovered Cohort 3 donors got two negative PCRs, got clearance, or saw symptom resolution. Germline values: CDR1 SGHAT, CDR2 FQNNGV. Trimming removed 4 bases from V and 9 bases from J; junction bases left unmatched: 6. CDR3 length: 14 amino acids. Source material: PBMCs or T cells enriched from blood (not recorded which). This sequence was found in a man between 60 and 75 years old who had recovered from COVID-19. V gene TRBV11-2 combines with J gene TRBJ1-5; 10 bases map to TRBD1. CDR3 nucleotide sequence: TGTGCCAGCAGCTCGGACAGGGGGGACCGGCCCCAGCATTTT. Its translation: CASSSDRGDRPQHF. The variable domain in full, with the rest retrieved from reference TRBV11-2 and TRBJ1-5, is EAGVAQSPRYKIIEKRQSVAFWCNPISGHATLYWYQQILGQGPKLLIQFQNNGVVDDSQLPKDRFSAERLKGVDSTLKIQPAKLEDSAVYLCASSSDRGDRPQHFGDGTRLSIL.